This is a list of T cell receptor beta chains from one sample in a study of blood T cell repertoires in COVID-19. Libraries were prepared by immunoSEQ multiplex PCR; TCRdb keeps only in-frame clonotypes and omits some of them. The sample records some 140,000 clones, around 83% being singletons. The material sequenced was peripheral blood. The origin of the receptors is a woman in her sixties with COVID-19, enrolled during active disease. Each CDR3 is given without its conserved first and last residue. Each record gives: V gene, J gene, clone size, CDR3 length, CDR3 protein. Size is omitted from some rows. Given values are once, few, many or a class for expanded clones.

V gene: TRBV3-1/TRBV3-2; J gene: TRBJ1-1; clone size: .; CDR3 length: 11; CDR3 protein: ASSPRTVTEAF
V gene: TRBV5-1; J gene: TRBJ2-5; clone size: .; CDR3 length: 13; CDR3 protein: ASSPNLGDQETQY
V gene: TRBV25-1; J gene: TRBJ1-1; clone size: once; CDR3 length: 10; CDR3 protein: ASSPSRGGAF
V gene: TRBV5-1; J gene: TRBJ2-5; clone size: .; CDR3 length: 13; CDR3 protein: ASSSRTAQEETQY
V gene: TRBV5-1; J gene: TRBJ1-4; clone size: .; CDR3 length: 15; CDR3 protein: ASSSPGQGLDNEKLF
V gene: TRBV7-9; J gene: TRBJ1-1; clone size: .; CDR3 length: 14; CDR3 protein: ASSLGPTVKRTEAF
V gene: TRBV6-5; J gene: TRBJ1-1; clone size: once; CDR3 length: 12; CDR3 protein: ASSTMDRGFEAF
V gene: TRBV27; J gene: TRBJ2-1; clone size: .; CDR3 length: 13; CDR3 protein: ASSSTSGNANEQF
V gene: TRBV27; J gene: TRBJ1-2; clone size: .; CDR3 length: 10; CDR3 protein: ASSLAGDGYT
V gene: TRBV6-5; J gene: TRBJ1-5; clone size: .; CDR3 length: 13; CDR3 protein: ASIRAGSGNQPQH
V gene: TRBV7-3; J gene: TRBJ1-1; clone size: .; CDR3 length: 12; CDR3 protein: ASSLQGRGTEAF
V gene: TRBV25-1; J gene: TRBJ1-6; clone size: few; CDR3 length: 15; CDR3 protein: ASTGRDRGGYNSPLH
V gene: TRBV3-1/TRBV3-2; J gene: TRBJ1-1; clone size: .; CDR3 length: 13; CDR3 protein: ASSRQDTLNTEAF
V gene: TRBV11-2; J gene: TRBJ1-6; clone size: .; CDR3 length: 15; CDR3 protein: ASSPRQGRGMGSPLH
V gene: TRBV11-2; J gene: TRBJ2-5; clone size: .; CDR3 length: 14; CDR3 protein: ASSLGVGGVRETQY
V gene: TRBV10-2; J gene: TRBJ2-7; clone size: once; CDR3 length: 12; CDR3 protein: ATRRDRASYEQY
V gene: TRBV11-3; J gene: TRBJ2-1; clone size: .; CDR3 length: 13; CDR3 protein: ASSPLASAYNEQF
V gene: TRBV6-5; J gene: TRBJ1-5; clone size: .; CDR3 length: 11; CDR3 protein: ASSRERNQPQH
V gene: TRBV6-2/TRBV6-3; J gene: TRBJ2-3; clone size: .; CDR3 length: 17; CDR3 protein: ASSYEPGLAGFSTDTQY
V gene: TRBV2; J gene: TRBJ1-2; clone size: .; CDR3 length: 14; CDR3 protein: ASSDSLGWGDYGYT
V gene: TRBV6-5; J gene: TRBJ1-2; clone size: .; CDR3 length: 11; CDR3 protein: ASSAQVSYGYT
V gene: TRBV29-1; J gene: TRBJ2-7; clone size: .; CDR3 length: 13; CDR3 protein: SVAGTSGSRDEQY
V gene: TRBV7-2; J gene: TRBJ1-6; clone size: .; CDR3 length: 13; CDR3 protein: ASSLVRNNNSPLH
V gene: TRBV30; J gene: TRBJ1-1; clone size: .; CDR3 length: 10; CDR3 protein: AWGQGNTEAF
V gene: TRBV10-2; J gene: TRBJ1-3; clone size: few; CDR3 length: 11; CDR3 protein: ASTGTGRNTIY
V gene: TRBV6-5; J gene: TRBJ1-2; clone size: .; CDR3 length: 13; CDR3 protein: ASSYTVSPSYGYT
V gene: TRBV18; J gene: TRBJ1-1; clone size: .; CDR3 length: 13; CDR3 protein: ASSGQKGANTEAF
V gene: TRBV7-3; J gene: TRBJ1-2; clone size: .; CDR3 length: 13; CDR3 protein: ASSPPVGGGYGYT